The 21 T cell receptor beta chains below come from one sample, sequenced in a study of memory CD8 T cells in hepatitis C reinfection. As for time point: peak reinfection, 3 to 8 weeks after reinfection detection. No in vitro expansion preceded TCR sequencing of the sorted cells. Clones were read by immunoSEQ multiplex PCR, and TCRdb kept only the in-frame ones, dropping some. The repertoire holds tens of thousands of clones, 85% to 90% seen once, with around 1.2% in the top ten. Specimen: naive CD8+ T cells sorted from blood. These receptors originate from a man aged 18 to 29 with hepatitis C virus infection.

This chain connects TRBV5-1 to TRBJ2-2; 15 positions match TRBD2. V lost 4 bases, J lost 5 bases, and 3 bases stayed unmatched. This CDR3 has 16 residues. The germline V gene encodes CDR1 SGHRS and CDR2 YFSETQ. The DNA for the CDR3 is TGCGCCAGCAGCCCCGGACTAGCGGGAGGGACCGGGGAGCTGTTTTTT. Amino acid sequence: CASSPGLAGGTGELFF.

This sequence joins TRBV9 and TRBJ2-7; the D gene is possibly TRBD2 (5 bases). Germline values: CDR1 SGDLS, CDR2 YYNGEE. CDR3 size: 14 residues. Trimming pared 2 bases from V and 0 bases from J, leaving 9 bases between. CDR3 coding DNA: TGTGCCAGCAGCGTTGGAGGCTACTCCTACGAGCAGTACTTC. Translating it yields CASSVGGYSYEQYF. Drawing the rest from reference TRBV9 and TRBJ2-7, the complete variable domain is DSGVTQTPKHLITATGQRVTLRCSPRSGDLSVYWYQQSLDQGLQFLIQYYNGEERAKGNILERFSAQQFPDLHSELNLSSLELGDSALYFCASSVGGYSYEQYFGPGTRLTVT.

The V and J genes are TRBV10-2 and TRBJ1-2, with unresolved D. The V gene's germline CDR1 is WSHSY and CDR2 SAAADI. V dropped 2 bases and J dropped 14 bases, with 18 bases sitting between them. The CDR3 extends over 13 amino acids. CDR3 sequence reads: CASSEPSYAGFTF. CDR3 sequence (DNA): TGCGCCAGCAGTGAGCCATCCTATGCCGGGTTTACCTTC.

The rearrangement uses TRBV19 and TRBJ1-2, with TRBD1 identical over 11 bases. The V segment lost 5 bases and the J segment 6 bases; nucleotides outside the gene matches: 2. Germline CDR1 and CDR2: LNHDA and SQIVND (reference sequence). This CDR3 contains 13 residues. CDR3 DNA: TGTGCCAGTAGTCGGACAGGGGGCGATGGCTACACCTTC. This gives the protein CASSRTGGDGYTF.

The chain carries TRBV5-1 and TRBJ2-1; 12 nucleotides align to TRBD2. V shed 2 bases and J 0 bases; nucleotides not matched to a gene: 6. Germline V gene sequence: CDR1 SGHRS, CDR2 YFSETQ. The CDR3 has 18 residues. In nucleotides, the CDR3 is TGCGCCAGCAGCTTTGGACTAGCGGGGCGAAGCTCCTACAATGAGCAGTTCTTC. Amino acid sequence: CASSFGLAGRSSYNEQFF.

The CDR3 here is CASSLSSSYEQYV. The CDR3 DNA reads TGTGCCAGCAGCCTCTCTAGCTCCTACGAGCAGTACGTC. This chain connects TRBV7-8 to TRBJ2-7; D is unclear. Germline V gives CDR1 SGHVS, CDR2 FQNEAQ. Trimming cost V 5 bases and J 0 bases, with 8 bases left between them. The CDR3 runs 13 residues.

The rearrangement uses TRBV28 and TRBJ1-2; 7 bases agree with TRBD1. The CDR3 is 14 amino acids. J was trimmed by 5 bases and V by 7 bases; bases with no gene match: 10. CDR1 and CDR2 (germline): MDHEN, SYDVKM. Here the CDR3 reads CASIPTGSWYGYTF. For the CDR3, the DNA is TGTGCCAGCATCCCGACAGGGTCCTGGTATGGCTACACCTTC.

CDR3 sequence: CASTGAINPSSTDTQYF. DNA of the CDR3: TGTGCCAGCACAGGGGCAATAAACCCATCTAGCACAGATACGCAGTATTTT. This chain uses TRBV7-2 with TRBJ2-3; maybe TRBD1 (6 bases). V was clipped by 7 bases and J by 0 bases, with 20 bases between them. Germline V CDR1 and CDR2: SGHTA, FQGNSA. The CDR3 runs to 17 residues.

V is TRBV4-1 and J is TRBJ1-5; TRBD1 might be the D (6 bases). The CDR3 consists of 16 residues. Germline V gene lookup returns CDR1 MGHRA and CDR2 YSYEKL. The V end was cut by 0 bases, the J end by 6 bases, with 15 bases between. The CDR3 sequence: CASSQDRGRGGQPQHF. CDR3 DNA sequence: TGCGCCAGCAGCCAAGACAGGGGCCGGGGCGGTCAGCCCCAGCATTTT.

The V and J genes are TRBV10-2 and TRBJ2-5, with D possibly matching TRBD1 (5 bases). The CDR3 is 14 amino acids. Germline V gene sequence: CDR1 WSHSY, CDR2 SAAADI. V was clipped by 4 bases and J by 2 bases, with 11 bases between them. DNA for the CDR3: TGCGCCAGCAGTGGGGGCTCCGCGCAAGAGACCCAGTACTTC. Translation: CASSGGSAQETQYF.

V gene TRBV19 combines with J gene TRBJ1-5, with D possibly matching TRBD1 (6 bases). The CDR3 runs 16 residues. CDR1 is LNHDA, CDR2 SQIVND, per germline (reference sequence). V lost 1 base, J lost 2 bases, and 12 bases lay in between. CDR3: CASSIGTGYGNQPQHF. The CDR3 DNA reads as TGTGCCAGTAGTATAGGAACAGGGTACGGCAATCAGCCCCAGCATTTT.

In this sample, this clone is medium-sized (0.01 to 0.1%). The chain is built from TRBV7-6 and TRBJ2-2; possibly TRBD1 for D (5 bases). The CDR3 length is 13 residues. CDR1 is SGHVS, CDR2 FNYEAQ, per germline. Trimming left V 5 bases short and J 3 bases short, with 7 bases between. The CDR3 DNA sequence: TGTGCCAGCAGCAAAGGGGACACCGGGGAGCTGTTTTTT. Encoded protein: CASSKGDTGELFF.

The chain links TRBV5-1 to TRBJ2-1; tentative D call: TRBD1 (7 bases). The V end lost 3 bases, the J end lost 8 bases, and 18 bases lay between the germline ends. The CDR3 sequence is 15 residues long. CDR1 and CDR2 from the germline V gene are SGHRS and YFSETQ. CDR3 sequence: CASSSGGLDFDEQFF. CDR3 in DNA: TGCGCCAGCAGCTCAGGGGGACTGGACTTCGATGAGCAGTTCTTC.

The chain is built from TRBV5-1 and TRBJ2-7; D is ambiguous. The CDR3 extends over 11 amino acids. Trimming took 4 bases from V and 3 from J, leaving 5 bases between them. In germline, CDR1 is SGHRS, CDR2 YFSETQ. CDR3 sequence reads: CASSEDYEQYF. The CDR3 region has the DNA TGCGCCAGCAGCGAGGACTACGAGCAGTACTTC.

The table lists this clone with a count of one. V usage is TRBV6-5 and J usage is TRBJ2-1; 10 bases agree with TRBD2. The CDR3 runs to 15 residues. CDR1 MNHEY and CDR2 SVGAGI come from the germline V gene. Unmatched junction bases numbered 4, after V lost 0 bases and J lost 8 bases. The CDR3 is CASSYSLAGGYEQFF. CDR3 nucleotides: TGTGCCAGCAGTTACTCATTAGCGGGAGGCTATGAGCAGTTCTTC.

V usage is TRBV9 and J usage is TRBJ2-3; 11 bases fit TRBD2. Germline-derived CDR1 and CDR2 are SGDLS and YYNGEE. Trimming at V came to 4 bases and at J to 2 bases, leaving 3 bases not matched to a gene. This CDR3 region has 15 residues. CDR3 loop: CASSPLAGATDTQYF. As DNA, the CDR3 is TGTGCCAGCAGCCCACTAGCGGGGGCCACAGATACGCAGTATTTT.

J is TRBJ2-7 and V is TRBV11-2, with a weak D call TRBD2 (5 bases). This CDR3 is 14 amino acids long. The germline V and J ends were trimmed by 4 bases and 3 bases, with 13 bases remaining between them. Germline V gene lookup returns CDR1 SGHAT and CDR2 FQNNGV. The CDR3 DNA is TGTGCCAGCAGCTCGGGATCGCCCTTCTACGAGCAGTACTTC. Its protein is CASSSGSPFYEQYF.

V and J are TRBV7-9 and TRBJ2-5; D possibly corresponds to TRBD1 (6 bases). Trimming stripped 1 base from V and 3 bases from J, with 9 bases between. Germline CDR1 SEHNR, CDR2 FQNEAQ (reference sequence). This CDR3 comprises 14 residues. DNA for the CDR3: TGTGCCAGCAGCTTAGATTACAGGGAAGAGACCCAGTACTTC. This sequence encodes CASSLDYREETQYF.

This chain joins TRBV27 and TRBJ2-1, with 12 nucleotides matching TRBD2. There are 15 residues in the CDR3. Germline loops: CDR1 MNHEY, CDR2 SMNVEV (reference sequence). The trim removed 4 bases at V and 8 bases at J, leaving 6 bases unmatched. The CDR3 spells CASSSWTSGTDEQFF. The DNA of the CDR3 is TGTGCCAGCAGTTCCTGGACTAGCGGGACGGATGAGCAGTTCTTC.

This clone has only a few counts. The V gene is TRBV6-5, the J gene TRBJ1-4, with TRBD1 matching 7 bases. Trimming took 0 bases from V and 4 from J; bases not matched to a gene: 2. The CDR3 is made up of 15 amino acids. CDR1 is MNHEY and CDR2 is SVGAGI in the germline V gene. CDR3 nucleotides: TGTGCCAGCAGTTACTCGACAGGGAATAATGAAAAACTGTTTTTT. Translation: CASSYSTGNNEKLFF.

CDR3: CAISDTGGIRNSPLHF. The CDR3 DNA is TGTGCCATCAGTGACACAGGGGGCATAAGGAATTCACCCCTCCACTTT. V gene TRBV10-3 combines with J gene TRBJ1-6; TRBD1 agrees at 9 bases. The ends lost 3 bases at V and 7 bases at J; junction bases unmatched: 7. CDR1 and CDR2 (germline): ENHRY, SYGVKD. The length of the CDR3 is 16 residues.